The sequence of this TCR beta chain was determined in a study of blood T cell repertoires in COVID-19. Background on the study: From T cells, B-cell-depleted T cells, or PBMCs came the material, which was cDNA or gDNA.

CDR3 length: 14 residues. Germline V gene data show CDR1 as SEHNR and CDR2 as FQNEAQ (reference sequence). V lost 3 bases and J 1 base, leaving 8 bases between the germline ends. This clone was counted only a few times. In the original processing: Researchers report that nucleated cell counts were estimated from reference gene primer amplification. Using immunoSEQ multiplex PCR, the repertoire was profiled, and TCRdb retains in-frame clones only, with some absent. The D gene and trimming were derived from the DNA, and the V and J assignments and clone size from that table. This sample has about 79,000 clones, with about 89% found just once.

The receptor's source is a man aged 65 to 85 with active or convalescent COVID-19. The specimen sequenced was peripheral blood. The chain uses TRBV7-9 and TRBJ2-3, with D unclear. CDR3 DNA: TGTGCCAGCAGCTTCTCTCAGGGCACAGATACGCAGTATTTT. Its protein is CASSFSQGTDTQYF.